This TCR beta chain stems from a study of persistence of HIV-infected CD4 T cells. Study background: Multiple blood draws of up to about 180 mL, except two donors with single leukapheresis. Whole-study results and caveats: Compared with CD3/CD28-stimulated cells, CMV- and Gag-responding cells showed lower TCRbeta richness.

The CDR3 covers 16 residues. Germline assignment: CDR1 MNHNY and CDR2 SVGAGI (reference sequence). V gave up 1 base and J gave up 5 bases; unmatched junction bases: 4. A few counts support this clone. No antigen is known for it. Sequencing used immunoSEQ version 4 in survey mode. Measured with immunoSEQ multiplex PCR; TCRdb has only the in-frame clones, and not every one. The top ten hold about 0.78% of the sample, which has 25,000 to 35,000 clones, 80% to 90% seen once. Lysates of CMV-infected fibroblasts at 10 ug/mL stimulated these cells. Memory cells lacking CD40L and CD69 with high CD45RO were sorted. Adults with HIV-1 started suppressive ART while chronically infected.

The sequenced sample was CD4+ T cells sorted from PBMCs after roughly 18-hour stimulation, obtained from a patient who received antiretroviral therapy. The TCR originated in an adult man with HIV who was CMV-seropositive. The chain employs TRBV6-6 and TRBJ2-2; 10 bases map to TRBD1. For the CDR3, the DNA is TGTGCCAGCAGTTACTACCCGGGACAGGGGACCGGGGAGCTGTTTTTT. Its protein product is CASSYYPGQGTGELFF.